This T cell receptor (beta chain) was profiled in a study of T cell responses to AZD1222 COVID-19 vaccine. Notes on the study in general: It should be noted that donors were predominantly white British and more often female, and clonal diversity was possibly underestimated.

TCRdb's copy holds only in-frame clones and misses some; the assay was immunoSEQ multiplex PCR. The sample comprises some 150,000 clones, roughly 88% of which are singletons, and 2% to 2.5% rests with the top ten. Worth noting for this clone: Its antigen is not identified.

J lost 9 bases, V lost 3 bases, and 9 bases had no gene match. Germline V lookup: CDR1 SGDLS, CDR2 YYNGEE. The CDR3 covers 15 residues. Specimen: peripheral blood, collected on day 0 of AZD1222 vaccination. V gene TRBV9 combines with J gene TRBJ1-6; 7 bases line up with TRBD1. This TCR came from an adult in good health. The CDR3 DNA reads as TGTGCCAGCAGCGGTGCCGACAGGGTGGGTTCACCCCTCCACTTT. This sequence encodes CASSGADRVGSPLHF.